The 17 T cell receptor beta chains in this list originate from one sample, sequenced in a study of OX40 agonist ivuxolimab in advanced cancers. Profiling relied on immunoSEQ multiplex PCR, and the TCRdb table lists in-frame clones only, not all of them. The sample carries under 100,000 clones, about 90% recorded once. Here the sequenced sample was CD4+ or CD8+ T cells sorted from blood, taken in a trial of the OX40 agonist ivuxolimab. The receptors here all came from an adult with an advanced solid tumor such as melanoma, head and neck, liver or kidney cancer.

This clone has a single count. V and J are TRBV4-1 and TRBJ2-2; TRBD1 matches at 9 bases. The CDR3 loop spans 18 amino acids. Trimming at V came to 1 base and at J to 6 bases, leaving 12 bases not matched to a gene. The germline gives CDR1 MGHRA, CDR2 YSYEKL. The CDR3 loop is CASSQGVSGQGSAGELFF. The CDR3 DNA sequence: TGCGCCAGCAGCCAAGGGGTGTCGGGACAGGGCTCGGCCGGGGAGCTGTTTTTT.

The CDR3 DNA sequence: TGCGCCAGCAGCCAAGTCCCGGGACCTGCCTACGAGCAGTACTTC. Translating gives CASSQVPGPAYEQYF. The V call is TRBV4-3, the J call TRBJ2-7; the D call may be TRBD1 or TRBD2 (5 bases each). With 1 base removed from V and 2 bases from J, the gap between germline ends came to 12 bases. The germline V gene encodes CDR1 LGHNA and CDR2 YSLEER. This CDR3 spans 15 amino acids.

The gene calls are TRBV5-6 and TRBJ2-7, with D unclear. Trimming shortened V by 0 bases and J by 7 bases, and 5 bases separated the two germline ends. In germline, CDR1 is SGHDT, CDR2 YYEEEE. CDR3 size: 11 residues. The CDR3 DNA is TGTGCCAGCAGCTTGGAACGGGAGCAGTACTTC. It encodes CASSLEREQYF. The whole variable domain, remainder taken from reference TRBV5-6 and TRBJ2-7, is DAGVTQSPTHLIKTRGQQVTLRCSPKSGHDTVSWYQQALGQGPQFIFQYYEEEERQRGNFPDRFSGHQFPNYSSELNVNALLLGDSALYLCASSLEREQYFGPGTRLTVT.

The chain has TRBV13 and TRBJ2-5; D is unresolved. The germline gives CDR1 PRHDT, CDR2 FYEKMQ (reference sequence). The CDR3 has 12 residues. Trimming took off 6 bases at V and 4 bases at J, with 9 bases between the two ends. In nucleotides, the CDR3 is TGTGCCAGCAGGACCTCGGGAGAGACCCAGTACTTC. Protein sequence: CASRTSGETQYF.

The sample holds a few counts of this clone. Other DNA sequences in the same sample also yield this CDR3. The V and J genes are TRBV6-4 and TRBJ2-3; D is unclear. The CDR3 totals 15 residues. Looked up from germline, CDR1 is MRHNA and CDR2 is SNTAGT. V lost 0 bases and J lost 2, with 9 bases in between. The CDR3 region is CASSDSAESTDTQYF. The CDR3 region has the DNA TGTGCCAGCAGTGACTCGGCAGAATCCACAGATACGCAGTATTTT.

CDR3 DNA: TGTGCCAGCAGCCCCATACAGGGCTCCTACGAGCAGTACTTC. Translating gives CASSPIQGSYEQYF. The V gene is TRBV7-2, the J gene TRBJ2-7, with D perhaps TRBD1 (6 bases). CDR1 SGHTA and CDR2 FQGNSA come from the germline V gene. Trimming pared 5 bases from V and 0 bases from J, leaving 11 bases between. The length of the CDR3 is 14 residues.

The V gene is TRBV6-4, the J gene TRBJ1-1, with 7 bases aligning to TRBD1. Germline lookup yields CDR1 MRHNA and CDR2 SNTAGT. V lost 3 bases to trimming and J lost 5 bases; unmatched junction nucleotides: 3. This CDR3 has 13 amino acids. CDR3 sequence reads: CASSEQGWTEAFF. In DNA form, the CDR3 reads TGTGCCAGCAGTGAACAGGGGTGGACTGAAGCTTTCTTT.

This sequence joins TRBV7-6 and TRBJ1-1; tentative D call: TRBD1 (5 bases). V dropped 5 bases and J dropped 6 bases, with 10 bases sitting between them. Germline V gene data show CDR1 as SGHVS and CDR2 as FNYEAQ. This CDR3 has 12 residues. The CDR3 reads CASSPDSAEAFF. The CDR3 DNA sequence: TGTGCCAGCAGCCCAGACAGTGCTGAAGCTTTCTTT.

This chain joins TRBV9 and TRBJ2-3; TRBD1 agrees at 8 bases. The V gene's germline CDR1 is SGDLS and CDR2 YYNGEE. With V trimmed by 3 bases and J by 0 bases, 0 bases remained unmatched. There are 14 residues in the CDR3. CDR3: CASSGTGSTDTQYF. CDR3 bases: TGTGCCAGCAGCGGGACAGGGAGCACAGATACGCAGTATTTT. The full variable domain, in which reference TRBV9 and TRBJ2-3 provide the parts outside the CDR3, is DSGVTQTPKHLITATGQRVTLRCSPRSGDLSVYWYQQSLDQGLQFLIQYYNGEERAKGNILERFSAQQFPDLHSELNLSSLELGDSALYFCASSGTGSTDTQYFGPGTRLTVL.

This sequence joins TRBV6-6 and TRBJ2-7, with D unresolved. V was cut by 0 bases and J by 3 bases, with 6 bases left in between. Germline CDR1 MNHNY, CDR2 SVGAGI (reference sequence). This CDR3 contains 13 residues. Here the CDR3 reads CASSYSWLYEQYF. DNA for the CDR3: TGTGCCAGCAGTTACTCTTGGCTCTACGAGCAGTACTTC.

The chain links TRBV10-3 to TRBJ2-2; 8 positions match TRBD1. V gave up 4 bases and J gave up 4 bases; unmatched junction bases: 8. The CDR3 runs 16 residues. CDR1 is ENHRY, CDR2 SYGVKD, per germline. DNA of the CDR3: TGTGCCATCAGTGGACAGGGGCTTGTTGGCACCGGGGAGCTGTTTTTT. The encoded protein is CAISGQGLVGTGELFF.

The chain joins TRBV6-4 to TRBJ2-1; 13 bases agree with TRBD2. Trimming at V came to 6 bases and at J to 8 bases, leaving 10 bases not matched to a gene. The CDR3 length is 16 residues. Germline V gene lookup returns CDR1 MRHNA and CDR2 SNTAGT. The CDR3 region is CASSARGTSGGDEQFF. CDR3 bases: TGTGCCAGCAGCGCCAGGGGTACTAGCGGGGGGGATGAGCAGTTCTTC.

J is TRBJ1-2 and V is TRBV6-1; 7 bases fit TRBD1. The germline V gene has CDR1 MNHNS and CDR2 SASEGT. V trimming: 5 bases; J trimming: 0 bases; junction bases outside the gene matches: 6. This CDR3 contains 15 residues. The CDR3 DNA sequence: TGTGCCAGCAGTTCCGACAGGGCCGCTAACTATGGCTACACCTTC. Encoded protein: CASSSDRAANYGYTF.

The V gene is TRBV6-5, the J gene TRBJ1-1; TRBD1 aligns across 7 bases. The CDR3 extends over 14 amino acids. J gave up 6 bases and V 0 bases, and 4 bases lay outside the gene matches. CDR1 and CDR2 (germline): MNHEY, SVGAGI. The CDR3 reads CASSYSEGAAEAFF. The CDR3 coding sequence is TGTGCCAGCAGTTACTCCGAGGGGGCAGCTGAAGCTTTCTTT.

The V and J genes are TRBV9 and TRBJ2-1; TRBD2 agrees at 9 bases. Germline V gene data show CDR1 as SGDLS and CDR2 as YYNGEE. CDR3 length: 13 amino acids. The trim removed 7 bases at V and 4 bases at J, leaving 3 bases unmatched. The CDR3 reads CASSSGTYNEQFF. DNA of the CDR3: TGTGCCAGCTCTAGCGGGACTTACAATGAGCAGTTCTTC.

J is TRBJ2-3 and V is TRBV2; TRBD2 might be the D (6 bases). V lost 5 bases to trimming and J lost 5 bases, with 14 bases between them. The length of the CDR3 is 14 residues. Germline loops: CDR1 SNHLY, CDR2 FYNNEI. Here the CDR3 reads CASSTTSNRDTQYF. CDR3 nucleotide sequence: TGTGCCAGCAGTACTACTAGCAATAGAGATACGCAGTATTTT.

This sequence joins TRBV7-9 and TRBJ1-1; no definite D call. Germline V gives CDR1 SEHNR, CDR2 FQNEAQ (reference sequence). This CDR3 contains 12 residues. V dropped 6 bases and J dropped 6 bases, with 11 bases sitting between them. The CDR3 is CASSQGGPEAFF. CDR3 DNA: TGTGCCAGCAGTCAAGGAGGGCCTGAAGCTTTCTTT.